This T cell receptor (beta chain) came from a study of shared clonotypes between healthy human individuals. Positive CCR7 selection of CD45RO-negative cells yielded the naive CD8 cells, and terminally differentiated effector memory CD45RA+ cells were excluded. Study-wide findings and caveats: Naive CD4 clonotypes were shared across several donors at roughly 5%.

Only in-frame clones appear in the TCRdb table, and some are missing; sequencing was by immunoSEQ multiplex PCR. The sample comprises roughly 590,000 clones, roughly 95% of which are singletons, and over 0.09% rests with the top ten. This clone was found a few times. Its cognate antigen is unknown. V was shortened by 4 bases and J by 1 base, with 10 bases between the two germline ends. CDR3 length: 15 amino acids. Germline V lookup: CDR1 SEHNR, CDR2 FQNEAQ (reference sequence). Input material: naive CD8+ T cells sorted from blood. This sequence originates from a young woman in good health. This rearrangement joins TRBV7-9 to TRBJ1-4; no clear D gene. In DNA, the CDR3 is TGTGCCAGCAGCTCCTTCGATAGAACTAATGAAAAACTGTTTTTT. It specifies CASSSFDRTNEKLFF.